This T cell receptor beta chain was found in a study of blood T cell repertoires in COVID-19 (dated by TCRdb to about 2020). With respect to the entire study: Samples from collaborators originated in the United States, Italy and Spain and spanned both the acute and convalescent phases of COVID-19. The repertoires were made available in a free public database intended to serve as a resource for research on the immune response to SARS-CoV-2. The prospective study material was composed of cDNA or gDNA derived from T cells, B-cell-depleted T cells, or PBMCs. The samples were drawn from two sources: the first 160 participants of the ongoing ImmuneRACE study, and 1,254 subjects contributed by 6 global collaborators. Sample metadata almost always included a de-identified subject ID, COVID-19 status, age in years and sex. Where available, HLA class I and class II types were taken from metadata supplied by the sample provider and were not determined by assay-based typing. Deeply sampled blood TCRbeta repertoires from subjects exposed to, actively infected with, or recovered from COVID-19 were included in the dataset. General findings and caveats noted by the study authors: The amount of clinical and demographic metadata varied by source and participant and was provided uncurated.

On this clone: The antigen this receptor binds is unknown. No per-base quality is available; no much larger clone lies one base away.

The CDR3 spans 15 residues, from the cysteine through the phenylalanine. The DNA shown is the 45-base CDR3, in frame from base 1. The germline V gene (reference sequence) supplies CDR1 DFQATT and CDR2 SNEGSKA. From V the trimming removes 3 bases and from J it removes 4 bases, while the gene matches leave 7 bases of the junction unaccounted for. TCRbeta CDR3 regions were amplified from genomic DNA using the immunoSEQ Assay, a bias-controlled multiplex PCR. The published analysis was carried out like this. The number of nucleated cells in each sample was estimated from the amplification of reference gene primers within the assay. Sequence reads were collapsed and filtered to measure the absolute abundance of every unique TCRbeta CDR3 rearrangement. For each sample, productive Simpson clonality was calculated as the square root of Simpson's diversity index over productive rearrangements. Imported from immuneACCESS, the table was reduced by TCRdb to in-frame sequences with V and J called. These copies leave out some clones; in studies compared against another copy, an unresolved V gene accounts for under half, and the cause of the remainder is not known. V and J calls and clone size follow that table, whereas D and trimming were derived from the DNA. Recorded for this sample are a few hundred thousand clones; approximately 90% of them occurred a single time. The top ten clones comprise roughly 3.3% of the sample.

Each collaborating institution followed its own protocols to collect whole blood in K2EDTA tubes. Collaborator samples were shipped for TCRbeta analysis as frozen whole blood, isolated PBMCs, or DNA extracted from either sample type. Sequencing was done on a sample of peripheral blood. The receptor was isolated from a woman in her forties with acute or convalescent COVID-19. The chain uses TRBV20-1 and TRBJ1-1, with 11 bases aligning to TRBD1. The nucleotides are TGCAGTGCTAGTACGTGGGGGACAGGGGGCACTGAAGCTTTCTTT. Its coded protein is CSASTWGTGGTEAFF.